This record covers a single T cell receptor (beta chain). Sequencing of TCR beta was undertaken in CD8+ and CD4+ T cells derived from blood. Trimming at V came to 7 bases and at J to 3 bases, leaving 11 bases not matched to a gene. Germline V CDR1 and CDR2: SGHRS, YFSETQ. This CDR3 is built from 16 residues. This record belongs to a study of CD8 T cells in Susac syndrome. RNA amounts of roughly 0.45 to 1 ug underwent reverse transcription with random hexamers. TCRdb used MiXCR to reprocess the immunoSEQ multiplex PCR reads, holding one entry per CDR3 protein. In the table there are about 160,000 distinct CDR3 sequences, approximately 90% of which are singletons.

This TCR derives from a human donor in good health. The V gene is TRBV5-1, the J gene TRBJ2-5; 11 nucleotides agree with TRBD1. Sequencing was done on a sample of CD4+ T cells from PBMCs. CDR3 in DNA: TGCGCCAGCGGGTCCGGACAGGGGGCGGCTGAAGAGACCCAGTACTTC. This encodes CASGSGQGAAEETQYF.